One sample yielded the 31 T cell receptor beta chains listed below, sequenced in a study of blood T cell repertoires in COVID-19 (dated by TCRdb to 2018 to 2020). The library was made by the immunoSEQ multiplex PCR assay. TCRdb stores this immuneACCESS table with in-frame sequences only. Part of the clones is absent; in the studies checked, under half of the shortfall reflects unresolved V genes, and no reason is known for the rest. Within this sample are a few hundred thousand clones, with about 79% of them counted one time only. The top ten constitute approximately 2.4% of the sample. Sequences were obtained from peripheral blood. The receptors stem from a man aged 35-49 years who had recovered from COVID-19.

The V gene is TRBV7-2, the J gene TRBJ1-2; D is possibly TRBD1 (5 bases). CDR1 is SGHTA, CDR2 FQGNSA, per germline. The CDR3 loop spans 15 amino acids. Trimming cost V 5 bases and J 0 bases, with 13 bases left between them. CDR3 region: CASSARQTANYGYTF. CDR3 DNA sequence: TGTGCCAGCAGCGCTCGACAGACCGCTAACTATGGCTACACCTTC. The full variable domain, rest sourced from reference TRBV7-2 and TRBJ1-2, is GAGVSQSPSNKVTEKGKDVELRCDPISGHTALYWYRQSLGQGLEFLIYFQGNSAPDKSGLPSDRFSAERTGGSVSTLTIQRTQQEDSAVYLCASSARQTANYGYTFGSGTRLTVV.

V is TRBV9 and J is TRBJ2-7; 7 positions agree with TRBD1. The CDR3 extends over 16 amino acids. V shed 3 bases, J shed 4 bases, and the junction held 13 bases outside the gene matches. Germline V gives CDR1 SGDLS, CDR2 YYNGEE. CDR3 nucleotide sequence: TGTGCCAGCAGCGCACAGACCGGACAGGTATTATACGAGCAGTACTTC. This sequence encodes CASSAQTGQVLYEQYF.

The rearrangement links TRBV30 to TRBJ2-7; D possibly corresponds to TRBD2 (6 bases). The length of the CDR3 is 15 residues. Germline loops: CDR1 GTSNPN, CDR2 SVGIG (reference sequence). Trimming took off 0 bases at V and 6 bases at J, with 18 bases between the two ends. The CDR3 reads CAWSVRGRPRAEQYF. The CDR3 DNA follows: TGTGCCTGGAGTGTACGTGGGAGGCCCCGAGCCGAGCAGTACTTC.

The chain employs TRBV5-1 and TRBJ2-3; D may be TRBD2 (7 bases). Germline V CDR1 and CDR2: SGHRS, YFSETQ. The CDR3 extends over 17 amino acids. V was trimmed by 6 bases and J by 2 bases, leaving 22 bases between them. The CDR3 loop is CASNPLVGGGVTDTQYF. CDR3 coding DNA: TGCGCCAGCAACCCCCTCGTGGGAGGGGGAGTCACAGATACGCAGTATTTT.

The count of this clone is one. The gene calls are TRBV6-2 or TRBV6-3 and TRBJ2-7, with 13 positions matching TRBD2. The CDR3 is made up of 19 amino acids. V lost 2 bases to trimming and J lost 5 bases; unmatched junction nucleotides: 15. Germline assignment: CDR1 MNHEY and CDR2 SVGEGT. CDR3 in DNA: TGTGCCAGCAGTTACCCGACCAGTGGACTAGCGGGAGACCCCAACGAGCAGTACTTC. It yields the protein CASSYPTSGLAGDPNEQYF.

The chain combines TRBV24-1 with TRBJ2-2; possibly TRBD2 for D (6 bases). Germline V gene data show CDR1 as KGHDR and CDR2 as SFDVKD. The CDR3 is 15 residues long. V was shortened by 4 bases and J by 4 bases, with 12 bases between the two germline ends. This CDR3 is CATSDSGGFTGELFF. Here the CDR3 DNA reads TGTGCCACCAGTGACTCCGGGGGATTCACCGGGGAGCTGTTTTTT.

This clone was picked up one time. The chain joins TRBV12-3 or TRBV12-4 to TRBJ1-5, with D unresolved. The CDR3 covers 12 residues. The V and J ends lost 4 bases and 8 bases respectively, with 9 bases between them. The CDR3 protein is CASSSARKPQHF. In DNA form, the CDR3 reads TGTGCCAGCAGTTCCGCCAGAAAGCCCCAGCATTTT.

The chain employs TRBV30 and TRBJ1-6, with D perhaps matching TRBD1 (5 bases). Trimming pared 4 bases from V and 4 bases from J, leaving 8 bases between. This CDR3 comprises 13 residues. Germline V gene lookup returns CDR1 GTSNPN and CDR2 SVGIG (reference sequence). CDR3 in amino acids: CAWNKGYNSPLHF. CDR3 DNA sequence: TGTGCCTGGAATAAGGGGTATAATTCACCCCTCCACTTT.

The V gene is TRBV3-1 (or the pseudogene TRBV3-2), the J gene TRBJ2-7; TRBD1 matches 8 bases. Germline CDR1 and CDR2: LGHDT and YNNKEL (reference sequence). The CDR3 runs 15 residues. Trimming took 3 bases from V and 3 from J; bases not matched to a gene: 7. The CDR3 DNA reads as TGTGCCAGCAGCCACCCGACAGGGGCTCTCTACGAGCAGTACTTC. Translating gives CASSHPTGALYEQYF.

The chain combines TRBV6-6 with TRBJ1-2; D not resolved. The CDR3 sequence is 13 residues long. V was pared by 5 bases and J by 8 bases, with 15 bases between. Germline values: CDR1 MNHNY, CDR2 SVGAGI (reference sequence). This chain's CDR3 is CASSLRPRFGYTF. The CDR3 nucleotides read TGTGCCAGCAGTCTCCGGCCCAGGTTCGGCTACACCTTC.

The V and J genes are TRBV4-3 and TRBJ1-5; 9 bases match TRBD1. Germline assignment: CDR1 LGHNA and CDR2 YSLEER. The ends lost 3 bases at V and 3 bases at J; junction bases unmatched: 3. The CDR3 sequence is 15 residues long. The CDR3 protein is CASSHGTGFNQPQHF. CDR3 in DNA: TGCGCCAGCAGCCACGGGACAGGGTTCAATCAGCCCCAGCATTTT.

The chain couples TRBV6-1 to TRBJ2-3; TRBD2 matches 13 bases. V dropped 4 bases and J dropped 4; count of bases not matched to a gene: 5. The CDR3 totals 16 residues. Germline V gene lookup returns CDR1 MNHNS and CDR2 SASEGT. The CDR3 region has the DNA TGTGCCAGCAGTGGGACTAGCGGGGGAGCGGCAGATACGCAGTATTTT. As protein: CASSGTSGGAADTQYF.

This chain links TRBV14 with TRBJ2-3, with D possibly TRBD2 on 6 matching bases. The CDR3 has 12 residues. Deletions cut 4 bases from V and 8 bases from J, with 10 bases between. Germline CDR1 is SGHDN and CDR2 is FVKESK. This chain's CDR3 is CASSLNGGTQYF. As DNA, the CDR3 is TGTGCCAGCAGCCTAAACGGGGGTACGCAGTATTTT.

The genes are TRBV4-1 and TRBJ1-1; D remains unclear. V was cut by 0 bases and J by 4 bases, with 12 bases left in between. The CDR3 covers 15 residues. Germline V gives CDR1 MGHRA, CDR2 YSYEKL. The CDR3 spells CASSQDHGGPTEAFF. The CDR3 DNA reads as TGCGCCAGCAGCCAAGATCACGGAGGCCCCACTGAAGCTTTCTTT.

V and J are TRBV6-2 or TRBV6-3 and TRBJ2-1, with TRBD2 matching over 9 bases. The ends lost 5 bases at V and 10 bases at J; junction bases unmatched: 6. Germline CDR1 MNHEY, CDR2 SVGEGT. There are 13 residues in the CDR3. The CDR3 region has the DNA TGTGCCAGCAGTATAGCGGGGGTAGGCGAGCAGTTCTTC. It encodes CASSIAGVGEQFF.

This sequence joins TRBV10-1 and TRBJ2-5, with TRBD1 matching over 7 bases. This CDR3 comprises 12 residues. The germline CDR1 and CDR2 sequences are WNHNN and SYGVQD (reference sequence). Unmatched junction bases numbered 2, after V lost 4 bases and J lost 6 bases. CDR3 bases: TGCGCCAGCAGTGGGGACAGCCAGACCCAGTACTTC. The encoded protein is CASSGDSQTQYF.

The rearrangement joins TRBV10-1 to TRBJ2-1; 11 nucleotides align to TRBD2. Germline trimming cut 6 bases from V and 3 bases from J; bases unmatched to any gene: 4. The CDR3 length is 15 residues. Germline-derived CDR1 and CDR2 are WNHNN and SYGVQD (reference sequence). The CDR3 reads CASSMTSGIYNEQFF. The CDR3 DNA reads TGCGCCAGCAGCATGACTAGCGGGATCTACAATGAGCAGTTCTTC.

This clone occurred once. The chain uses TRBV6-5 and TRBJ1-5; 12 bases line up with TRBD1. CDR3 length: 15 amino acids. CDR1 is MNHEY and CDR2 is SVGAGI in the germline V gene. V was pared by 5 bases and J by 5 bases, with 4 bases of the junction left unmatched. CDR3 in DNA: TGTGCCAGCAGTCGGGACAGGGGGCTCGATCAGCCCCAGCATTTT. This sequence encodes CASSRDRGLDQPQHF.

This chain uses TRBV7-7 with TRBJ2-1; TRBD1 aligns across 7 bases. Germline CDR1 is SSHAT and CDR2 is FNYEAQ (reference sequence). Trimming at V came to 4 bases and at J to 8 bases, leaving 11 bases not matched to a gene. CDR3 length: 15 amino acids. CDR3 nucleotides: TGTGCCAGCAGCTCACTCCTGACAGGGTTCGATGAGCAGTTCTTC. It codes for CASSSLLTGFDEQFF. The variable domain in full, completed from reference TRBV7-7 and TRBJ2-1, reads GAGVSQSPRYKVTKRGQDVTLRCDPISSHATLYWYQQALGQGPEFLTYFNYEAQPDKSGLPSDRFSAERPEGSISTLTIQRTEQRDSAMYRCASSSLLTGFDEQFFGPGTRLTVL.

This chain uses TRBV13 with TRBJ2-1; 8 bases match TRBD2. The germline V gene has CDR1 PRHDT and CDR2 FYEKMQ (reference sequence). The V segment lost 4 bases and the J segment 4 bases; nucleotides outside the gene matches: 9. The CDR3 runs to 16 residues. CDR3 DNA: TGTGCCAGCAGCTCCTACAGCGGGAGCGCGTACAATGAGCAGTTCTTC. As protein: CASSSYSGSAYNEQFF.

This sequence joins TRBV24-1 and TRBJ2-5; TRBD1 might be the D (6 bases). Trimming left V 6 bases short and J 5 bases short, with 12 bases between. The CDR3 totals 13 residues. Germline V gene data show CDR1 as KGHDR and CDR2 as SFDVKD. This CDR3 is CATSLQGEETQYF. The CDR3 DNA reads as TGTGCCACCAGTTTACAGGGCGAGGAGACCCAGTACTTC.

This clone was recorded many times. The chain recombines TRBV4-3 with TRBJ1-5; 8 nucleotides line up with TRBD1. This CDR3 has 14 amino acids. The J segment lost 9 bases and the V segment lost 0 bases, leaving 4 bases of the junction unmatched. CDR1 is LGHNA, CDR2 YSLEER, per germline. CDR3: CASSQETGVLPQHF. CDR3 in DNA: TGCGCCAGCAGCCAAGAGACAGGGGTATTGCCCCAGCATTTT.

This clone was counted once. This chain connects TRBV6-1 to TRBJ2-7; 9 bases agree with TRBD1. The CDR3 sequence is 14 residues long. From germline, CDR1 is MNHNS and CDR2 SASEGT. V was pared by 10 bases and J by 0 bases, with 7 bases of the junction left unmatched. The CDR3 DNA reads TGTGCCACCTCGCAGGGACAGGGCTCCTACGAGCAGTACTTC. This codes for CATSQGQGSYEQYF.

The sample holds one count of this clone. CDR3 bases: TGCGCCAGCAGCTTGGCCAGGGGACAGGGGAGGACCGGGGAGCTGTTTTTT. Its translation is CASSLARGQGRTGELFF. V usage is TRBV5-1 and J usage is TRBJ2-2; 10 bases fit TRBD1. CDR3 length: 17 residues. From germline, CDR1 is SGHRS and CDR2 YFSETQ. V lost 0 bases and J lost 5; bases outside the gene matches: 7.

Turning to this clone: At one boundary the junction diverges from the germline segment, which might be a read error. V is TRBV7-9 and J is TRBJ1-2; D is undetermined. The CDR3 is 9 amino acids. Germline V gene data show CDR1 as SEHNR and CDR2 as FQNEAQ (reference sequence). CDR3 bases: TGTGCCAGCAGCCGCCAGGCCCGCTTC. Its protein is CASSRQARF.

This clone came up once. The genes are TRBV7-9 and TRBJ2-3; D uncertain. CDR3 size: 16 residues. CDR1 SEHNR and CDR2 FQNEAQ come from the germline V gene (reference sequence). V lost 3 bases to trimming and J lost 2 bases, with 15 bases between them. The CDR3 sequence is CASSFGRLALTDTQYF. The DNA of the CDR3 is TGTGCCAGCAGCTTTGGTCGGTTAGCTCTCACAGATACGCAGTATTTT.

V and J are TRBV4-3 and TRBJ1-6; D gene unclear. The V and J ends lost 0 bases and 1 base respectively, with 13 bases between them. CDR3 length: 18 residues. Germline V gene lookup returns CDR1 LGHNA and CDR2 YSLEER. CDR3 bases: TGCGCCAGCAGCCAAGATTACCGCCCGGGATCCTATAATTCACCCCTCCACTTT. Its protein product is CASSQDYRPGSYNSPLHF.

The chain employs TRBV10-3 and TRBJ2-7, with a tentative D call TRBD2 (6 bases). This CDR3 spans 13 amino acids. Trimming removed 11 bases at V and 2 bases at J, with 16 bases between. Per the germline V gene, CDR1 is ENHRY and CDR2 is SYGVKD. The CDR3 sequence is CAVARLDTYEQYF. In nucleotides, the CDR3 is TGTGCCGTTGCTAGACTAGATACCTACGAGCAGTACTTC.

The J gene is TRBJ2-1, the V gene TRBV6-5, with TRBD2 identical over 7 bases. The ends lost 6 bases at V and 4 bases at J; junction bases unmatched: 9. CDR1 and CDR2 from the germline V gene are MNHEY and SVGAGI. This CDR3 contains 15 residues. In nucleotides, the CDR3 is TGTGCCAGCAGGCCTTTTCGCGGGAGATACAATGAGCAGTTCTTC. It encodes CASRPFRGRYNEQFF.

The chain employs TRBV19 and TRBJ1-2; 7 bases agree with TRBD1. The ends lost 5 bases at V and 2 bases at J; junction bases unmatched: 8. CDR1 LNHDA and CDR2 SQIVND come from the germline V gene (reference sequence). The CDR3 consists of 15 residues. The CDR3 protein is CASSSEGQLNYGYTF. CDR3 nucleotides: TGTGCCAGTAGTTCCGAGGGACAGCTAAACTATGGCTACACCTTC.

The V call is TRBV10-3, the J call TRBJ2-7; TRBD1 might be the D (6 bases). The CDR3 loop spans 13 amino acids. Germline values: CDR1 ENHRY, CDR2 SYGVKD. The germline V and J ends were trimmed by 6 bases and 6 bases, with 15 bases remaining between them. CDR3 DNA: TGTGCCATCAGACAGGGCTTAGAATCCGAGCAGTACTTC. Its protein is CAIRQGLESEQYF.